Below, 13 T cell receptor beta chains from the same sample are listed, as sequenced in a study of monozygotic twins with inflammatory bowel disease. TCRdb re-called the 5' RACE reads; one entry per CDR3 protein, DNA not given. Found here are around 370,000 distinct CDR3 sequences; the top ten clones hold approximately 2.8%. The sequenced material came from blood. These receptors originate from a human donor with ulcerative colitis or Crohn's disease, or a healthy co-twin of an affected twin (not recorded which).

The chain links TRBV5-1 to TRBJ2-7; the D call from TCRdb, TRBD2, cannot be confirmed without DNA. CDR1 is SGHRS, CDR2 YFSETQ, per germline. This CDR3 is 15 amino acids long. The CDR3 protein is CASSLTGTSAYEQYF.

This rearrangement joins TRBV7-2 to TRBJ2-7; TCRdb's D call of TRBD1 is untestable without DNA. The CDR3 consists of 15 residues. The germline gives CDR1 SGHTA, CDR2 FQGNSA. CDR3 sequence reads: CASSTVGDRGGEQYF.

V gene TRBV12-3 or TRBV12-4 combines with J gene TRBJ1-1; the D call from TCRdb, TRBD1, cannot be confirmed without DNA. CDR3 length: 15 residues. The CDR3 loop reads CASSPDRGRNTEAFF.

The chain is built from TRBV12-3 or TRBV12-4 and TRBJ1-2. The CDR3 is 11 residues long. The CDR3 spells CASSSTSVSTF.

The J gene is TRBJ2-7, the V gene TRBV28. There are 15 residues in the CDR3. CDR1 is MDHEN and CDR2 is SYDVKM in the germline V gene. The CDR3 loop reads CASSLLSRTSYEQYF.

This rearrangement joins TRBV15 to TRBJ2-7. The CDR3 loop spans 13 amino acids. The germline gives CDR1 LNHNV, CDR2 YYDKDF (reference sequence). This chain's CDR3 is CATSSDSYYEQYF.

CDR3 sequence: CASSRGNWANQPQHF. The J gene is TRBJ1-5, the V gene TRBV3-1; TCRdb names TRBD1, which stays unverified in the absence of DNA. CDR1 is LGHDT and CDR2 is YNNKEL in the germline V gene (reference sequence). The CDR3 totals 15 residues.

The V and J genes are TRBV19 and TRBJ1-1; absent DNA, TCRdb's TRBD1 call cannot be checked. In germline, CDR1 is LNHDA, CDR2 SQIVND (reference sequence). The CDR3 is 21 residues long. The CDR3 sequence is CASSIWSESPGQGYRGVGAFF.

This chain uses TRBV4-3 with TRBJ2-2; no DNA is available, so the TRBD2 call from TCRdb remains unchecked. Germline lookup yields CDR1 LGHNA and CDR2 YSLEER. The CDR3 covers 16 residues. The CDR3 reads CASSSSKGQTAGELFF.

The chain is built from TRBV5-5 and TRBJ2-5; TCRdb lists TRBD2, though no DNA is available to test this call. Germline values: CDR1 SGHKS, CDR2 YYEKEE (reference sequence). The CDR3 extends over 16 amino acids. The CDR3 sequence is CASSPRRERSTGTQYF.

The genes are TRBV18 and TRBJ2-3; TCRdb selects TRBD1, and the lack of DNA leaves this call unchecked. The CDR3 has 15 residues. Germline V CDR1 and CDR2: KGHSH, LQKENI. The CDR3 protein is CASSPRDRRTDTQYF.

This chain uses TRBV7-2 with TRBJ2-5; TCRdb indicates TRBD1, and absent DNA this call remains unverified. This CDR3 is built from 13 residues. Germline V gene sequence: CDR1 SGHTA, CDR2 FQGNSA. CDR3 protein: CASSHDSQETQYF. The whole variable domain, filled in from reference TRBV7-2 and TRBJ2-5, reads GAGVSQSPSNKVTEKGKDVELRCDPISGHTALYWYRQSLGQGLEFLIYFQGNSAPDKSGLPSDRFSAERTGGSVSTLTIQRTQQEDSAVYLCASSHDSQETQYFGPGTRLLVL.

The chain is built from TRBV4-1 and TRBJ2-3; TCRdb returns TRBD2, unconfirmable since there is no DNA. In germline, CDR1 is MGHRA, CDR2 YSYEKL. The CDR3 contains 16 residues. CDR3 region: CASSLLGAGGTDTQYF.